This T cell receptor (beta chain) was retrieved from a study of identical twins. With template switching, a universal primer site was added, and the cDNA carried unique molecular identifiers. TCRdb re-analysed the 5' RACE reads in MiXCR, keeping a single row per CDR3 protein. The sample has some 730,000 distinct CDR3 sequences; roughly 18% are singletons. The germline V and J ends were trimmed by 7 bases and 4 bases, with 5 bases remaining between them. This CDR3 contains 11 residues. Looked up from germline, CDR1 is MNHEY and CDR2 is SVGEGT. This clonotype was observed a handful of times. This same sample was also part of a study on T cells expressing NK-cell markers. That source reports: In a group of several donors, dominant NKG2C+ clonotypes represented 1.0-7.0% of CD8+ T cells.

This clonotype originated in a young woman in good health. What was sequenced was PBMCs. The chain combines TRBV6-2 or TRBV6-3 with TRBJ2-1; D call uncertain. CDR3 sequence: CASKFYNEQFF. The DNA for the CDR3 is TGTGCCAGCAAGTTTTACAATGAGCAGTTCTTC.